In this sample, the clone carrying this T cell receptor beta chain turned up many times. The antigen is not known. V dropped 3 bases and J dropped 3 bases, with 12 bases sitting between them. The CDR3 has 14 amino acids. Per germline, CDR1 ENHRY and CDR2 SYGVKD. The data were taken from a study of T cells in Graves' hyperthyroidism and ophthalmopathy. Study findings and constraints: In the blood, most expanded thyroid clonotypes above 0.001 appeared as well.

The study excluded patients with uncontrolled infection, other autoimmune disease, pregnancy or lactation. Clinicians diagnosed patients from clinical symptoms, serum thyroxine and TRAb, thyroid ultrasound and orbital computed tomography. TCR beta CDR3 region amplification was performed from RNA transcripts. A first-round RT-PCR of the TCR CDR3 used the HTBI primer set. TCRdb independently ran MiXCR on the multiplex PCR reads; one entry per CDR3 protein. This repertoire shows hundreds of thousands of distinct CDR3 sequences, 45% found once; its top ten account for under 8.5%. This TCR derives from an adult man with Graves' disease, either hyperthyroidism or ophthalmopathy (not recorded which). Material for sequencing was peripheral blood or thyroid tissue (not recorded which). The J gene is TRBJ2-7, the V gene TRBV10-3, with D possibly matching TRBD2 (5 bases). CDR3 in DNA: TGTGCCATCAGTGACCAGGAAGGAGGCTACGAGCAGTACTTC. This sequence encodes CAISDQEGGYEQYF.